This T cell receptor (beta chain) is from a study of shared clonotypes between healthy human individuals. The CDR3 is 14 amino acids. Germline V gives CDR1 GTSNPN, CDR2 SVGIG (reference sequence). The repertoire was sequenced with immunoSEQ multiplex PCR; TCRdb's copy has only in-frame clones and lacks some. The sample gives around 2,000,000 clones, 90% to 95% of which show up once; 0.1% to 0.15% is in the top ten. Of note for this clone: A much larger clone differs from this one at a single base, so this may be a read error.

Sequencing was done on a sample of naive CD4+ T cells sorted from blood. The subset here: CD45RA+ positively selected. The sequence derives from a man aged 18-30 years in good health. This chain connects TRBV30 to TRBJ1-5; D is undetermined. The CDR3 spells CAWSVSGSNQLQHF. In DNA, the CDR3 is TGTGCCTGGAGTGTAAGCGGCAGCAATCAGCTCCAGCATTTT.